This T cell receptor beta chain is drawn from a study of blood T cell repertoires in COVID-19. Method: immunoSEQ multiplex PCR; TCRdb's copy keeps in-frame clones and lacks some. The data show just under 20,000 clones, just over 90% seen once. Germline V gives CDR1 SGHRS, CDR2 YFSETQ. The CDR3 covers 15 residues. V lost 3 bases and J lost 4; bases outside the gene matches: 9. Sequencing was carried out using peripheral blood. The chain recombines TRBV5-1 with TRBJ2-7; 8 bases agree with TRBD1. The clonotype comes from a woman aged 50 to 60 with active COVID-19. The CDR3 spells CASSYGTGQTYEQYF. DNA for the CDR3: TGCGCCAGCAGCTATGGGACAGGTCAAACTTACGAGCAGTACTTC.